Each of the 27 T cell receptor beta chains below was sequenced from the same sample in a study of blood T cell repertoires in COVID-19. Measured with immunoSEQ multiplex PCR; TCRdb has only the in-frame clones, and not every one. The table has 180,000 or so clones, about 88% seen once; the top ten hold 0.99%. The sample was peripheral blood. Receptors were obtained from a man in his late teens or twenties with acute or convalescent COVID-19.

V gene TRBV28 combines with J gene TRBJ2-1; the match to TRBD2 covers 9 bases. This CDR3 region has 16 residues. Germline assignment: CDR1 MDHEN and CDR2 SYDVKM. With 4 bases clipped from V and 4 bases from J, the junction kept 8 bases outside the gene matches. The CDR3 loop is CASSSPVAGGYNEQFF. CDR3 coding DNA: TGTGCCAGCAGTTCCCCAGTGGCGGGGGGGTACAATGAGCAGTTCTTC.

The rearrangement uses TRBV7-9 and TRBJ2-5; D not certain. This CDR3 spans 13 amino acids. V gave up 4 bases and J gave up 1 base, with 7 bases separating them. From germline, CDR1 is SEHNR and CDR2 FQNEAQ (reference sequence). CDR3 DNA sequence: TGTGCCAGCAGCTCCTACAGCCAAGAGACCCAGTACTTC. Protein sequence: CASSSYSQETQYF.

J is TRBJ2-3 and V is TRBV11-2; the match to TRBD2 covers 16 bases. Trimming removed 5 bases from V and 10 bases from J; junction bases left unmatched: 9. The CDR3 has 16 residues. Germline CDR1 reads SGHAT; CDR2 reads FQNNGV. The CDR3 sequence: CASSPSGTSGGAAQYF. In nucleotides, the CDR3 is TGTGCCAGCAGCCCTTCCGGGACTAGCGGGGGGGCCGCGCAGTATTTT.

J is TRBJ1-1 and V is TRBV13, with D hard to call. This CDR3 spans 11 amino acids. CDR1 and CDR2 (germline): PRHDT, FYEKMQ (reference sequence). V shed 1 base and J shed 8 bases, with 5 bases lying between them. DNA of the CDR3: TGTGCCAGCAGCTTAGCTCCGGAAGCTTTCTTT. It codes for CASSLAPEAFF.

CDR3 residues: CASSVGPSGDYGYTF. DNA for the CDR3: TGTGCCAGCAGCGTAGGCCCCTCAGGGGACTATGGCTACACCTTC. The J gene is TRBJ1-2, the V gene TRBV9; a possible D gene is TRBD1 (6 bases). There are 15 residues in the CDR3. The V gene lost 0 bases and the J gene lost 3 bases, with 12 bases spanning the gap. CDR1 and CDR2 from the germline V gene are SGDLS and YYNGEE.

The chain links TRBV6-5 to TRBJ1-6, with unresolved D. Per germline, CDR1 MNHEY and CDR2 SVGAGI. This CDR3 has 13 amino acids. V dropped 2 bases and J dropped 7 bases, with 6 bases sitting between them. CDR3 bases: TGTGCCAGCAGTTACGAGGTGAATTCACCCCTCCACTTT. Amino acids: CASSYEVNSPLHF.

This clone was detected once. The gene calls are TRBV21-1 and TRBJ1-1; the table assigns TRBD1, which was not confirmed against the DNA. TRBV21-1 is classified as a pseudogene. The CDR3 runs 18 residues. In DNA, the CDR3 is TGTGCCAGCAGCCGATTTAGGGAACGGGACAGCCGTAACACTGAAGCTTTCTTT. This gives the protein CASSRFRERDSRNTEAFF.

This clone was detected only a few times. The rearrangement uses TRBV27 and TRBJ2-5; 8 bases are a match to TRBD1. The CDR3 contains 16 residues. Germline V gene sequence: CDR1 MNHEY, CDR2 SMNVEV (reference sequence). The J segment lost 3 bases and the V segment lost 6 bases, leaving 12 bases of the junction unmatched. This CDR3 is CASRPEISDREETQYF. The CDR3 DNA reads TGTGCCAGCAGACCAGAAATTTCGGACAGGGAAGAGACCCAGTACTTC.

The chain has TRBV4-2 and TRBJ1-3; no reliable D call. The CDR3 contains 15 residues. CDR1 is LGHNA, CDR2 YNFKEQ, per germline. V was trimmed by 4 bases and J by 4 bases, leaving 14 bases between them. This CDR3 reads CASSRAIRGGNTIYF. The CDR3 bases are TGTGCCAGCAGCCGCGCTATAAGAGGGGGAAACACCATATATTTT.

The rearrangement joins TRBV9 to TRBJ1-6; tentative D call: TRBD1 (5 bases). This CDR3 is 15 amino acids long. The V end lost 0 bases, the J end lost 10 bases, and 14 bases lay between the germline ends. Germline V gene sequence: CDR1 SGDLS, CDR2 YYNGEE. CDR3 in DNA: TGTGCCAGCAGCGTAGAGGGAACCCGGGGGTCACCCCTCCACTTT. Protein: CASSVEGTRGSPLHF.

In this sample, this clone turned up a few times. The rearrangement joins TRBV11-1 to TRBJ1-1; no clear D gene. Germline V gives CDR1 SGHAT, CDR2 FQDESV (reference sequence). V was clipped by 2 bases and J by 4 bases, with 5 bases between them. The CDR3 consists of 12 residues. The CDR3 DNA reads TGTGCCAGCAGCTTACGGGGCACTGAAGCTTTCTTT. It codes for CASSLRGTEAFF.

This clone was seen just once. The CDR3 loop is CASSRQELRSYNSPLHF. In DNA form, the CDR3 reads TGCGCCAGCAGTCGACAGGAGCTTAGATCATATAATTCACCCCTCCACTTT. This rearrangement joins TRBV5-1 to TRBJ1-6; D perhaps matches TRBD1 (6 bases). Trimming took off 5 bases at V and 4 bases at J, with 19 bases between the two ends. From germline, CDR1 is SGHRS and CDR2 YFSETQ. The CDR3 is made up of 17 amino acids.

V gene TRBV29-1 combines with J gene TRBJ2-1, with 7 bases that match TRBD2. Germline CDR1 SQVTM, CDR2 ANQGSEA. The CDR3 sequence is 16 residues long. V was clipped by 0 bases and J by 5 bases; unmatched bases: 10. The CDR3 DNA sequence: TGCAGCGTTGAAGATATCCACGGGGGGTCAAACAATGAGCAGTTCTTC. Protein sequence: CSVEDIHGGSNNEQFF.

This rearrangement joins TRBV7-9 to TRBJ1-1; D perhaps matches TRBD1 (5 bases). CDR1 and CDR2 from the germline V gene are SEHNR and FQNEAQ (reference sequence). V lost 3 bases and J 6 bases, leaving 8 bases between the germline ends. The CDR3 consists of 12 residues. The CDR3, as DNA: TGTGCCAGCAGCTTCACGGGGGCTGAAGCTTTCTTT. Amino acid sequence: CASSFTGAEAFF.

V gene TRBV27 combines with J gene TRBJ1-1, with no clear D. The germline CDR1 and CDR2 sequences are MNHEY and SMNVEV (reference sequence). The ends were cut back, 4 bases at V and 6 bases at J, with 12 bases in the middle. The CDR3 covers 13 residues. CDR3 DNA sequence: TGTGCCAGCAGTTACGGGGTCGGGGCTGAAGCTTTCTTT. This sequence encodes CASSYGVGAEAFF.

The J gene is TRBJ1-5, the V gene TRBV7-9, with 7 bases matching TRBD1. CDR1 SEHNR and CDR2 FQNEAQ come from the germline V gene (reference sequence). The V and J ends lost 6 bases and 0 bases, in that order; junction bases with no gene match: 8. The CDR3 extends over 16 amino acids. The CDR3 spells CASSPSRGISNQPQHF. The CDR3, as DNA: TGTGCCAGCAGTCCTAGCAGGGGGATTAGCAATCAGCCCCAGCATTTT.

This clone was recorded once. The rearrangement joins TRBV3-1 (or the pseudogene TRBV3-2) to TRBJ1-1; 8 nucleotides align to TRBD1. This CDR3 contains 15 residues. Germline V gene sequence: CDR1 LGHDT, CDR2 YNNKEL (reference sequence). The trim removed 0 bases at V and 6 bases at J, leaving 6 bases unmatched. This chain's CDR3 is CASSQEDRGGAEAFF. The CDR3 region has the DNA TGTGCCAGCAGCCAAGAAGACAGGGGAGGGGCTGAAGCTTTCTTT.

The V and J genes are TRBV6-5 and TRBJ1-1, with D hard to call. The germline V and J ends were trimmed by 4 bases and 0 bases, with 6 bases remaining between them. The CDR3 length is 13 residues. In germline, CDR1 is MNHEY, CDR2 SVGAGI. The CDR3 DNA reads TGTGCCAGCAGTTTACAGATGAACACTGAAGCTTTCTTT. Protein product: CASSLQMNTEAFF.

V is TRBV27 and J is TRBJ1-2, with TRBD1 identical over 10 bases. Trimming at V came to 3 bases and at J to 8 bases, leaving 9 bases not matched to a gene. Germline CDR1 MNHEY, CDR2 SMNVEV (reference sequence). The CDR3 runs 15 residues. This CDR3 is CASSFRDRGVSGYTF. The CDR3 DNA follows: TGTGCCAGCAGTTTCCGGGACAGGGGCGTCTCGGGCTACACCTTC.

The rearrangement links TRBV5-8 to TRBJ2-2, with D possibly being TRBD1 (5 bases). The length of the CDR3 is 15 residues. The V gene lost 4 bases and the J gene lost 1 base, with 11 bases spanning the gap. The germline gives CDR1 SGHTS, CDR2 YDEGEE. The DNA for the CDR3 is TGTGCCAGCAGCATACGACAGAAGAACACCGGGGAGCTGTTTTTT. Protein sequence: CASSIRQKNTGELFF.

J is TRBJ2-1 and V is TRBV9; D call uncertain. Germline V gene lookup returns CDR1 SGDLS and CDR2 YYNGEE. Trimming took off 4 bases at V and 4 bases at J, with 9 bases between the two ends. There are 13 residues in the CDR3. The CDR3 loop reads CASSSTGYNEQFF. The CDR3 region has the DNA TGTGCCAGCAGCTCGACCGGGTACAATGAGCAGTTCTTC.

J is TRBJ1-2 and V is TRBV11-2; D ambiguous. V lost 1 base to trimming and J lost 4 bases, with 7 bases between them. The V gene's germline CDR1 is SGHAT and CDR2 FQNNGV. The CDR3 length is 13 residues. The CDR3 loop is CASSLGGAYGYTF. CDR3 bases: TGTGCCAGCAGCTTAGGCGGAGCCTATGGCTACACCTTC.

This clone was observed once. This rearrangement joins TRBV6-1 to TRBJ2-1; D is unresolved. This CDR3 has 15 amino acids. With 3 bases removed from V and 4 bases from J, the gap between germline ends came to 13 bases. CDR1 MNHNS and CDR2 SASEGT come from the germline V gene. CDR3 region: CASSEVRKTYNEQFF. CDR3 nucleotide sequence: TGTGCCAGCAGTGAGGTCCGCAAGACATACAATGAGCAGTTCTTC.

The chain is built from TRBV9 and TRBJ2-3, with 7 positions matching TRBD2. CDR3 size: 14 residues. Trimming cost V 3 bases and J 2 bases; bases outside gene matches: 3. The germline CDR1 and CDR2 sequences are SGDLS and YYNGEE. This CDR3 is CASSASGPTDTQYF. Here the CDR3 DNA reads TGTGCCAGCAGCGCTAGCGGTCCCACAGATACGCAGTATTTT.

The CDR3 region is CASSLDLGGLDTEAFF. Written as DNA, the CDR3 is TGTGCCAGCAGCTTAGATCTCGGGGGGCTGGACACTGAAGCTTTCTTT. The rearrangement joins TRBV7-9 to TRBJ1-1; D is perhaps TRBD1 (6 bases). CDR3 length equals 16 residues. Germline values: CDR1 SEHNR, CDR2 FQNEAQ (reference sequence). V lost 1 base and J lost 3, with 15 bases in between.

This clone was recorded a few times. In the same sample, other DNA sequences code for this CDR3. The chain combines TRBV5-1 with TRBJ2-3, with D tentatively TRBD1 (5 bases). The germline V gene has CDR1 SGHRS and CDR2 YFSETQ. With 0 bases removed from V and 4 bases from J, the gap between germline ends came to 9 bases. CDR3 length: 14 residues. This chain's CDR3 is CASSLGQGADTQYF. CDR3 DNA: TGCGCCAGCAGCTTGGGCCAGGGTGCAGATACGCAGTATTTT.

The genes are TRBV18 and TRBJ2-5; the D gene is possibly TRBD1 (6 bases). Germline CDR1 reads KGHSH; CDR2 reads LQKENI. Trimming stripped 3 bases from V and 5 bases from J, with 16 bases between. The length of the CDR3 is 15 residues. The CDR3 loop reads CASSPSRTDLETQYF. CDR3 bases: TGTGCCAGCTCACCCTCCAGGACAGATTTGGAGACCCAGTACTTC.